The next 5 T cell receptor beta chains were all read from a single sample in a study of PD-L1 blockade in urothelial cancer. Method: immunoSEQ multiplex PCR; TCRdb's copy keeps in-frame clones and lacks some. Among fewer than 45,000 clones listed, almost 85% were seen once. This specimen consisted of PBMCs, obtained around atezolizumab (anti-PD-L1) treatment. The receptors originated from a man between 65 and 85 years old with urothelial cancer.

The V call is TRBV7-3, the J call TRBJ2-1, with 14 bases lining up with TRBD2. Germline loops: CDR1 SGHTA, CDR2 FQGTGA. The V and J ends lost 5 bases and 9 bases, in that order; junction bases with no gene match: 9. This CDR3 has 16 residues. CDR3 region: CASSLGTSGGVSEQFF. The CDR3 DNA reads TGTGCCAGCAGCCTCGGGACTAGCGGGGGCGTCAGTGAGCAGTTCTTC. Drawing the rest from reference TRBV7-3 and TRBJ2-1, the complete variable domain is GAGVSQTPSNKVTEKGKYVELRCDPISGHTALYWYRQSLGQGPEFLIYFQGTGAADDSGLPNDRFFAVRPEGSVSTLKIQRTERGDSAVYLCASSLGTSGGVSEQFFGPGTRLTVL.

The V call is TRBV10-2, the J call TRBJ1-4; 9 bases agree with TRBD1. Trimming at V came to 4 bases and at J to 7 bases, leaving 16 bases not matched to a gene. The CDR3 has 18 residues. Germline V gives CDR1 WSHSY, CDR2 SAAADI. Here the CDR3 DNA reads TGCGCCAGCAGTGCACTACAGGGGGCCCCCCAAGCGCGTGAAAAACTGTTTTTT. Protein: CASSALQGAPQAREKLFF.

The sample holds a few counts of this clone. V and J are TRBV5-4 and TRBJ2-2; 10 bases are a match to TRBD2. The length of the CDR3 is 16 residues. CDR1 SGHNT and CDR2 YYREEE come from the germline V gene (reference sequence). Trimming at V came to 4 bases and at J to 5 bases, leaving 8 bases not matched to a gene. This chain's CDR3 is CASSPTSGAGTGELFF. Here the CDR3 DNA reads TGTGCCAGCAGCCCTACTAGCGGGGCGGGTACCGGGGAGCTGTTTTTT.

This chain links TRBV30 with TRBJ2-1, with D uncertain. CDR3 length equals 12 residues. V lost 2 bases to trimming and J lost 8 bases, with 10 bases between them. The V gene's germline CDR1 is GTSNPN and CDR2 SVGIG (reference sequence). CDR3 nucleotides: TGTGCCTGGAGTCCTAATATCTATGAGCAGTTCTTC. This gives the protein CAWSPNIYEQFF. The entire variable domain, with the rest obtained from reference TRBV30 and TRBJ2-1, is as follows: SQTIHQWPATLVQPVGSPLSLECTVEGTSNPNLYWYRQAAGRGLQLLFYSVGIGQISSEVPQNLSASRPQDRQFILSSKKLLLSDSGFYLCAWSPNIYEQFFGPGTRLTVL.

The J gene is TRBJ2-5, the V gene TRBV5-4, with 13 bases matching TRBD2. This CDR3 is 16 amino acids long. V was clipped by 7 bases and J by 5 bases; unmatched bases: 11. Per the germline V gene, CDR1 is SGHNT and CDR2 is YYREEE (reference sequence). CDR3 in amino acids: CASYTSGRATRETQYF. The DNA for the CDR3 is TGTGCCAGCTACACTAGCGGGAGGGCCACCCGGGAGACCCAGTACTTC.